These 14 T cell receptor beta chains share one sample of origin, sequenced in a study of monozygotic twins with inflammatory bowel disease (dated by TCRdb to about 2019). Receptor libraries were prepared by 5' RACE. TCRdb shows the sequencer as Illumina HiSeq 2500. Based on TCRdb reprocessing of the reads, there is one entry per CDR3 protein sequence, and DNA is missing. This sample's listing comprises 400,000 to 500,000 distinct CDR3 sequences. 2% to 2.5% of the sample is held by the ten biggest clonotypes. The sample consisted of blood. The origin of the receptors is a human donor with ulcerative colitis or Crohn's disease, or a healthy co-twin of an affected twin (not recorded which).

The chain recombines TRBV6-1 with TRBJ2-7; no DNA is available, so the TRBD1 call from TCRdb remains unchecked. The CDR3 loop spans 15 amino acids. Germline V CDR1 and CDR2: MNHNS, SASEGT. This CDR3 is CASSPPRTGGYEQYF.

The rearrangement links TRBV18 to TRBJ1-2; there is no DNA to check the TCRdb D call of TRBD1. The CDR3 is 15 amino acids. The germline V gene has CDR1 KGHSH and CDR2 LQKENI. The CDR3 sequence: CASSRDRQTNYGYTF.

The chain joins TRBV7-6 to TRBJ2-5; TCRdb selects TRBD1, and the lack of DNA leaves this call unchecked. CDR1 is SGHVS and CDR2 is FNYEAQ in the germline V gene. The CDR3 has 18 residues. CDR3 loop: CASSSTGGAGGGRETQYF.

The chain couples TRBV7-8 to TRBJ2-1; TCRdb calls TRBD2, which cannot be checked without DNA. The CDR3 consists of 18 residues. The germline V gene encodes CDR1 SGHVS and CDR2 FQNEAQ. The CDR3 loop is CASTTEGGGLAGYNEQFF. The full variable domain, its missing parts supplied by reference TRBV7-8 and TRBJ2-1, is GAGVSQSPRYKVAKRGQDVALRCDPISGHVSLFWYQQALGQGPEFLTYFQNEAQLDKSGLPSDRFFAERPEGSVSTLKIQRTQQEDSAVYLCASTTEGGGLAGYNEQFFGPGTRLTVL.

The chain has TRBV20-1 and TRBJ2-3. CDR1 and CDR2 (germline): DFQATT, SNEGSKA (reference sequence). This CDR3 contains 13 residues. CDR3 loop: CSARSSRTDTQYF.

The chain uses TRBV27 and TRBJ1-6. This CDR3 spans 15 amino acids. Germline V gene data show CDR1 as MNHEY and CDR2 as SMNVEV (reference sequence). The CDR3 reads CASSLEGGGRSPLHF.

The V call is TRBV15, the J call TRBJ2-5; TCRdb names TRBD1, which stays unverified in the absence of DNA. Germline V gene sequence: CDR1 LNHNV, CDR2 YYDKDF (reference sequence). This CDR3 has 12 residues. The CDR3: CATSRPGGTQYF.

This rearrangement joins TRBV10-3 to TRBJ2-5; TCRdb returns TRBD2, unconfirmable since there is no DNA. Germline CDR1 is ENHRY and CDR2 is SYGVKD. The length of the CDR3 is 13 residues. The CDR3 sequence is CAISDGTKETQYF.

The chain combines TRBV11-2 with TRBJ2-1; the TCRdb call, TRBD2, lacks DNA for checking. Germline assignment: CDR1 SGHAT and CDR2 FQNNGV. This CDR3 comprises 17 residues. The CDR3 loop is CASSLGLAGGLNNEQFF.

This chain uses TRBV18 with TRBJ2-1; there is no DNA to check the TCRdb D call of TRBD1. The CDR3 has 18 residues. Germline assignment: CDR1 KGHSH and CDR2 LQKENI. CDR3 amino acids: CASSPRDRGRVRSDEQFF.

The chain uses TRBV5-1 and TRBJ2-1; as DNA is missing, the TRBD2 call by TCRdb cannot be tested. CDR1 and CDR2 (germline): SGHRS, YFSETQ. This CDR3 is 15 amino acids long. CDR3 loop: CASSPGTPRYNEQFF. The entire variable domain, with the rest obtained from reference TRBV5-1 and TRBJ2-1, is as follows: KAGVTQTPRYLIKTRGQQVTLSCSPISGHRSVSWYQQTPGQGLQFLFEYFSETQRNKGNFPGRFSGRQFSNSRSEMNVSTLELGDSALYLCASSPGTPRYNEQFFGPGTRLTVL.

The rearrangement links TRBV20-1 to TRBJ2-1. The germline V gene has CDR1 DFQATT and CDR2 SNEGSKA (reference sequence). This CDR3 spans 15 amino acids. The CDR3 is CSAPIRSSSYNEQFF.

The V gene is TRBV13, the J gene TRBJ1-6. Looked up from germline, CDR1 is PRHDT and CDR2 is FYEKMQ (reference sequence). The CDR3 spans 12 residues. The CDR3 region is CASSLGDRPLHF.

CDR3 in amino acids: CASSLDRGPSPLHF. The chain is built from TRBV5-1 and TRBJ1-6; without DNA, the TCRdb call of TRBD1 cannot be checked. Germline lookup yields CDR1 SGHRS and CDR2 YFSETQ. The CDR3 loop spans 14 amino acids.